This entry is about one TCR beta chain. Its antigen remains unidentified. TCRdb keeps only in-frame clones here, not all; method: immunoSEQ multiplex PCR. This table has 99,000 or so clones, 82% appearing once. This record comes from a study of T cell responses to AZD1222 COVID-19 vaccine. As for the study in general: Second-dose timings of about 4 or about 12 weeks were pooled.

V dropped 0 bases and J dropped 9 bases, with 15 bases sitting between them. CDR1 LGHDT and CDR2 YNNKEL come from the germline V gene (reference sequence). CDR3 length: 15 residues. Study-wide findings and caveats: Variant regions that are unmutated are reportedly the target of nearly half of spike-specific TCRs. Among AZD1222 vaccinees, only 5 to 7 were seropositive at baseline. White British people made up most donors, females outnumbered males, and clonal diversity was possibly underestimated.

This receptor was obtained from an adult in good health. Sequencing used peripheral blood, obtained on day 0 of AZD1222 vaccination. The rearrangement uses TRBV3-1 (or the pseudogene TRBV3-2) and TRBJ2-1; D perhaps matches TRBD1 (6 bases). As DNA, the CDR3 is TGTGCCAGCAGCCAAGATCTGACAGGTCCTCTTGAGCAGTTCTTC. This translates into CASSQDLTGPLEQFF.